These 26 T cell receptor beta chains were sequenced from one sample in a study of regulatory T cells in long-lasting Graves disease. Indicated time point: newly diagnosed GD, antithyroid drugs for less than 3 months. Extracted PBMC RNA gave rise to the TCR library. HTBI primers from iRepertoire and Arm-PCR of CDR3 regions yielded the TCR beta libraries. TCRdb recomputed calls from the multiplex PCR reads with MiXCR, one row per CDR3 protein. The sample has over 350,000 distinct CDR3 sequences, 15% seen once. These same data were also listed under a study on T cells in Graves' hyperthyroidism and ophthalmopathy.

The source material was peripheral blood mononuclear cells (PBMCs), sampled at new diagnosis, from a patient treated with antithyroid drugs. The receptors stem from a woman aged 40 to 50 with Graves disease.

The sample holds many counts of this clonotype. CDR3 residues: CAIAAGDLSTDTQYF. The CDR3 nucleotides are TGTGCCATCGCGGCGGGAGACCTGAGCACAGATACGCAGTATTTT. The chain uses TRBV10-3 and TRBJ2-3; TRBD2 matches 7 bases. Unmatched junction bases numbered 8, after V lost 8 bases and J lost 0 bases. The CDR3 is made up of 15 amino acids. Germline CDR1 is ENHRY and CDR2 is SYGVKD.

At least ten counts were recorded for this clonotype. The chain combines TRBV6-5 with TRBJ2-7; possibly TRBD2 for D (6 bases). Trimming removed 2 bases at V and 2 bases at J, with 16 bases between. The germline CDR1 and CDR2 sequences are MNHEY and SVGAGI. The CDR3 runs 16 residues. The CDR3 is CASSYHGRDLPYEQYF. For the CDR3, the DNA is TGTGCCAGCAGTTACCACGGGAGAGACCTTCCCTACGAGCAGTACTTC.

As for this clonotype: One junction end disagrees with the germline gene, perhaps due to a read error. J is TRBJ2-7 and V is TRBV6-1, with D uncertain. Germline CDR1 MNHNS, CDR2 SASEGT. There are 21 residues in the CDR3. The DNA of the CDR3 is TGTGCCAGCAGCCCCCCCCTCGCGGCTCAGGCACCATCGCGACGATCCTACGGGCAGTACTTC. Protein sequence: CASSPPLAAQAPSRRSYGQYF.

In this sample, this clonotype turned up many times. The rearrangement links TRBV29-1 to TRBJ2-1, with D tentatively TRBD1 (6 bases). Germline values: CDR1 SQVTM, CDR2 ANQGSEA. V lost 7 bases and J lost 5, with 15 bases in between. CDR3 length: 13 residues. The CDR3 reads CSGRDTGDNEQFF. The CDR3 DNA reads as TGCAGCGGCCGGGACACTGGCGACAATGAGCAGTTCTTC.

The chain links TRBV7-3 to TRBJ2-1; a weak D match, TRBD1 (5 bases). The V and J ends lost 0 bases and 4 bases respectively, with 7 bases between them. This CDR3 is built from 14 residues. Germline CDR1 and CDR2: SGHTA and FQGTGA. CDR3 loop: CASSLTGDYNEQFF. Here the CDR3 DNA reads TGTGCCAGCAGCTTAACAGGGGATTACAATGAGCAGTTCTTC.

This clonotype showed up just a few times. This chain connects TRBV3-1 to TRBJ1-5; 7 bases are a match to TRBD1. With V trimmed by 1 base and J by 2 bases, 2 bases remained unmatched. Per the germline V gene, CDR1 is LGHDT and CDR2 is YNNKEL (reference sequence). The CDR3 loop spans 15 amino acids. Here the CDR3 reads CASSQADRGNQPQHF. In nucleotides, the CDR3 is TGTGCCAGCAGCCAAGCCGACAGGGGCAATCAGCCCCAGCATTTT.

In this sample, this clonotype turned up many times. The chain combines TRBV20-1 with TRBJ2-7; 7 bases are shared with TRBD2. Germline CDR1 DFQATT, CDR2 SNEGSKA (reference sequence). This CDR3 is 12 amino acids long. V lost 6 bases and J lost 0; bases outside the gene matches: 2. The CDR3, as DNA: TGCAGTGCGGGGAGGGACTCCTACGAGCAGTACTTC. Protein: CSAGRDSYEQYF.

This clonotype has only a few counts. V gene TRBV5-1 combines with J gene TRBJ2-7, with unresolved D. Trimming removed 1 base from V and 5 bases from J, with 13 bases in between. The CDR3 runs 14 residues. Looked up from germline, CDR1 is SGHRS and CDR2 is YFSETQ. CDR3 in DNA: TGCGCCAGCAGCTTGCCACCGCCCAGGAACGAGCAGTACTTC. Residues: CASSLPPPRNEQYF.

This clonotype was seen at least ten times. The chain recombines TRBV27 with TRBJ2-3, with a tentative D call TRBD1 (6 bases). The CDR3 loop spans 14 amino acids. The germline V and J ends were trimmed by 9 bases and 3 bases, with 16 bases remaining between them. The germline V gene encodes CDR1 MNHEY and CDR2 SMNVEV (reference sequence). This chain's CDR3 is CASKRGRGTDTQYF. The CDR3 DNA reads as TGTGCCAGTAAAAGGGGGAGAGGTACAGATACGCAGTATTTT.

The sample holds a few counts of this clonotype. The germline gene is not matched at one end of the junction; a read error may be the cause. This chain uses TRBV6-1 with TRBJ2-5; TRBD2 matches at 7 bases. Germline-derived CDR1 and CDR2 are MNHNS and SASEGT. The CDR3 extends over 13 amino acids. The CDR3 sequence: CAGSPTSAETQYF. The DNA for the CDR3 is TGTGCCGGCAGTCCTACTAGCGCAGAGACCCAGTACTTC.

CDR3 nucleotide sequence: TGTGCCAGCAGCTCCGTAGCGGGACGTTCCTACGAGCAGTACTTC. It codes for CASSSVAGRSYEQYF. The chain is built from TRBV3-1 and TRBJ2-7, with 8 positions matching TRBD2. This CDR3 is 15 amino acids long. The germline V gene encodes CDR1 LGHDT and CDR2 YNNKEL (reference sequence). V trimming: 5 bases; J trimming: 1 base; junction bases outside the gene matches: 7.

This clonotype was detected only a few times. The genes are TRBV24-1 and TRBJ2-1; TRBD2 matches 7 bases. V shed 3 bases, J shed 1 base, and the junction held 2 bases outside the gene matches. From germline, CDR1 is KGHDR and CDR2 SFDVKD. The CDR3 loop spans 15 amino acids. The DNA for the CDR3 is TGTGCCACCAGTGATCGGACTAGATCCTACAATGAGCAGTTCTTC. This codes for CATSDRTRSYNEQFF.

Ten or more counts support this clonotype. The V gene is TRBV30, the J gene TRBJ2-1, with TRBD1 as a possible D gene (5 bases). V was shortened by 2 bases and J by 0 bases, with 8 bases between the two germline ends. The germline CDR1 and CDR2 sequences are GTSNPN and SVGIG (reference sequence). The CDR3 is 14 residues long. The CDR3 here is CAWSPDSSYNEQFF. The CDR3 coding sequence is TGTGCCTGGAGTCCAGACAGCTCCTACAATGAGCAGTTCTTC.

This clonotype was recorded at least ten times. The chain uses TRBV15 and TRBJ1-1; D not resolved. The V end lost 0 bases, the J end lost 3 bases, and 11 bases lay between the germline ends. The germline V gene encodes CDR1 LNHNV and CDR2 YYDKDF (reference sequence). The CDR3 loop spans 15 amino acids. The CDR3 protein is CATSRDRGGDTEAFF. Here the CDR3 DNA reads TGTGCCACCAGCAGAGATCGGGGAGGCGACACTGAAGCTTTCTTT.

The V and J genes are TRBV5-8 and TRBJ2-3, with D possibly TRBD2 on 5 matching bases. V gave up 5 bases and J gave up 0 bases, with 16 bases separating them. The CDR3 is made up of 16 amino acids. Looked up from germline, CDR1 is SGHTS and CDR2 is YDEGEE. The CDR3 nucleotides are TGTGCCAGCAGTAGAGGAGCTAGCCCCAGCACAGATACGCAGTATTTT. It codes for CASSRGASPSTDTQYF.

This clonotype has a count of ten or more. The chain recombines TRBV7-9 with TRBJ1-2, with TRBD1 identical over 10 bases. Germline CDR1 and CDR2: SEHNR and FQNEAQ (reference sequence). V trimming: 5 bases; J trimming: 6 bases; junction bases outside the gene matches: 6. CDR3 length: 14 residues. The CDR3 region is CASSRDRGKDGYTF. CDR3 in DNA: TGTGCCAGCAGCAGGGACAGGGGAAAGGATGGCTACACCTTC. Together with reference TRBV7-9 and TRBJ1-2, the CDR3 gives the full variable domain: DTGVSQNPRHKITKRGQNVTFRCDPISEHNRLYWYRQTLGQGPEFLTYFQNEAQLEKSRLLSDRFSAERPKGSFSTLEIQRTEQGDSAMYLCASSRDRGKDGYTFGSGTRLTVV.

Details on this clonotype: A much larger clone differs from this one at a single base, so this may be a read error. CDR3 sequence: CSAREVAGGPNYGQYF. In DNA form, the CDR3 reads TGCAGTGCTAGAGAGGTAGCGGGAGGGCCCAATTACGGGCAGTACTTC. V usage is TRBV20-1 and J usage is TRBJ2-7, with 11 nucleotides matching TRBD2. Germline CDR1 reads DFQATT; CDR2 reads SNEGSKA (reference sequence). This CDR3 region has 16 residues.

This clonotype was observed many times. This chain uses TRBV12-3 or TRBV12-4 with TRBJ1-1, with 9 bases identical to TRBD1. The V and J ends lost 5 bases and 5 bases, in that order; junction bases with no gene match: 9. This CDR3 is built from 15 residues. Here the CDR3 reads CASSSLQGARTEAFF. The CDR3 DNA is TGTGCCAGCAGTAGCCTACAGGGGGCGAGGACTGAAGCTTTCTTT.

This clonotype was seen once. This chain links TRBV7-9 with TRBJ2-3; 13 bases match TRBD2. V was clipped by 5 bases and J by 2 bases; unmatched bases: 7. Germline V gene sequence: CDR1 SEHNR, CDR2 FQNEAQ (reference sequence). This CDR3 has 17 residues. CDR3 nucleotide sequence: TGTGCCAGCAGCCTGGGGACTAGCGGGACTAACACAGATACGCAGTATTTT. Residues: CASSLGTSGTNTDTQYF.

The sample holds a few counts of this clonotype. This chain joins TRBV6-1 and TRBJ2-3; D is perhaps TRBD2 (6 bases). Per germline, CDR1 MNHNS and CDR2 SASEGT. Trimming took 0 bases from V and 4 from J, leaving 14 bases between them. There are 16 residues in the CDR3. The CDR3 nucleotides read TGTGCCAGCAGTGAAGCTAGCGGACCGGGAGCAGATACGCAGTATTTT. It encodes CASSEASGPGADTQYF.

This clonotype was detected only a few times. V is TRBV10-3 and J is TRBJ2-3; 10 bases map to TRBD2. Germline CDR1 ENHRY, CDR2 SYGVKD. V was pared by 2 bases and J by 3 bases, with 17 bases of the junction left unmatched. There are 20 residues in the CDR3. The CDR3 is CAISETIRPGLATPTDTQYF. The CDR3 nucleotides read TGTGCCATCAGTGAGACAATACGCCCGGGACTAGCGACGCCAACAGATACGCAGTATTTT.

The table lists this clonotype with many counts. V gene TRBV6-2 or TRBV6-3 combines with J gene TRBJ1-5; D perhaps matches TRBD1 (5 bases). CDR1 and CDR2 from the germline V gene are MNHEY and SVGEGT. The CDR3 sequence is 18 residues long. Trimming removed 0 bases at V and 2 bases at J, with 17 bases between. The CDR3 DNA sequence: TGTGCCAGCAGTTACTCGATTCCGATGGGGGAACGCAATCAGCCCCAGCATTTT. Protein: CASSYSIPMGERNQPQHF.

This clonotype occurred a few times. CDR3 DNA sequence: TGTGCCAGCAGTCGACTACCCATCTACGAGCAGTACTTC. This gives the protein CASSRLPIYEQYF. The chain couples TRBV14 to TRBJ2-7; D is possibly TRBD2 (5 bases). Germline CDR1 SGHDN, CDR2 FVKESK. The CDR3 extends over 13 amino acids. The V and J ends lost 6 bases and 3 bases respectively, with 12 bases between them.

This clonotype was observed many times. The chain is built from TRBV5-1 and TRBJ2-5; TRBD2 might be the D (6 bases). Trimming removed 6 bases at V and 4 bases at J, with 22 bases between. The CDR3 length is 16 residues. The germline gives CDR1 SGHRS, CDR2 YFSETQ. The CDR3 is CASKTGRTLSVETQYF. CDR3 nucleotides: TGCGCCAGCAAGACGGGGAGGACCTTATCCGTAGAGACCCAGTACTTC.

The chain employs TRBV6-1 and TRBJ2-5; the match to TRBD1 covers 10 bases. V dropped 6 bases and J dropped 8; count of bases not matched to a gene: 12. CDR3 length: 15 residues. The germline CDR1 and CDR2 sequences are MNHNS and SASEGT. CDR3 residues: CASSPGTGATITQYF. The CDR3 bases are TGTGCCAGCAGCCCGGGGACAGGGGCAACCATAACCCAGTACTTC.

This clonotype showed up just a few times. This chain uses TRBV27 with TRBJ2-2; TRBD1 aligns across 8 bases. Looked up from germline, CDR1 is MNHEY and CDR2 is SMNVEV (reference sequence). Losses at the gene ends were 5 bases for V and 6 bases for J; bases not matched to a gene: 8. The CDR3 length is 15 residues. DNA of the CDR3: TGTGCCAGCAGTCCAGGACAGGGTGGTGCCGGGGAGCTGTTTTTT. It yields the protein CASSPGQGGAGELFF.